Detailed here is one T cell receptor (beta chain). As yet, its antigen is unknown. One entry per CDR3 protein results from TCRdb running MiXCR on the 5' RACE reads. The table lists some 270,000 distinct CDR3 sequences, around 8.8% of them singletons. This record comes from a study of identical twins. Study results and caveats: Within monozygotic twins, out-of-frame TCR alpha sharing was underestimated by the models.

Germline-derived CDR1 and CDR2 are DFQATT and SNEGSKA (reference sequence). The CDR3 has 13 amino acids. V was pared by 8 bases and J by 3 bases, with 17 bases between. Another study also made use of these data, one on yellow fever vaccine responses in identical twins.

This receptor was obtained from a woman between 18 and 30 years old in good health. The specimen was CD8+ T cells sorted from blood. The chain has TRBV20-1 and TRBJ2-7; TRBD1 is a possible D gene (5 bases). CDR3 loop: CSSTGSNNYEQYF. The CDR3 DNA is TGCAGTTCTACAGGATCTAATAACTACGAGCAGTACTTC.